The T cell receptor (beta chain) described here comes from a study of shared clonotypes between healthy human individuals. Findings and caveats of the study: Among donors, the sharing of clonotypes was expected to be influenced by sequencing depth.

CD8 cells regarded as naive lacked CD45RO, were positively chosen for CCR7, and omitted terminally differentiated effector memory CD45RA+ cells. About this clone: The antigen is unknown.

Trimming took 2 bases from V and 6 from J; bases not matched to a gene: 4. CDR1 and CDR2 from the germline V gene are SGHRS and YFSETQ. This CDR3 comprises 14 residues. Each replicate PCR on the sorted subsets used 200 to 250 ng DNA (approximately 33,000 T cell genomes). Only in-frame clones appear in the TCRdb table, and some are missing; sequencing was by immunoSEQ multiplex PCR. The data contain around 1.9 million clones, just over 90% of them singletons. This clonotype was obtained from a man younger than 35 in good health. Some clones in this sample may be carry-over from other donors' samples. V gene TRBV5-1 combines with J gene TRBJ2-1; 8 bases agree with TRBD2. Specimen: naive CD8+ T cells from PBMCs. In DNA, the CDR3 is TGCGCCAGCAGCTTCAGCGGGAGAGGCAATGAGCAGTTCTTC. Its translation: CASSFSGRGNEQFF. Using reference TRBV5-1 and TRBJ2-1 for the parts outside the CDR3, the full variable domain is KAGVTQTPRYLIKTRGQQVTLSCSPISGHRSVSWYQQTPGQGLQFLFEYFSETQRNKGNFPGRFSGRQFSNSRSEMNVSTLELGDSALYLCASSFSGRGNEQFFGPGTRLTVL.